The present T cell receptor beta chain was sequenced within a study of blood T cell repertoires in COVID-19. Study background: PBMCs, B-cell-depleted T cells, or T cells provided the cDNA or gDNA that made up the material.

The CDR3 loop spans 15 amino acids. Germline-derived CDR1 and CDR2 are SNHLY and FYNNEI. V shed 9 bases and J 9 bases; nucleotides not matched to a gene: 12. Across about two dozen US areas, participants ranged in age from about 18 to 90 years. Grouping used clinical history reported by participants in a survey and questionnaire. Under the authors' procedure: Reference gene primer amplification yielded estimated nucleated cell counts. Clones were read by immunoSEQ multiplex PCR, and TCRdb kept only the in-frame ones, dropping some. That table gives V, J and clone size, and the DNA gave D and trimming. The sample lists roughly 69,000 clones; roughly 80% were seen once.

The rearrangement uses TRBV2 and TRBJ1-6; 9 bases agree with TRBD1. The sample consisted of PBMCs or T cells enriched from blood (not recorded which). This sequence was found in a woman between 35 and 50 years old with acute COVID-19. CDR3 sequence reads: CASAAGTGSGSPLHF. The CDR3, as DNA: TGTGCCAGTGCAGCCGGGACAGGGAGCGGTTCACCCCTCCACTTT.